One and the same sample provided the 12 T cell receptor beta chains below, sequenced in a study of T cell responses to AZD1222 COVID-19 vaccine. Sequenced by immunoSEQ multiplex PCR; TCRdb stores in-frame clones only, minus some. The repertoire holds roughly 150,000 clones, with more than 85% as singletons. Material: peripheral blood, obtained 28 days after the second AZD1222 dose. These receptors all come from an adult who received the AZD1222 COVID-19 vaccine.

The chain recombines TRBV7-8 with TRBJ1-3; D remains ambiguous. CDR1 is SGHVS and CDR2 is FQNEAQ in the germline V gene. Between the trimmed V and J ends, which lost 5 bases and 6 bases, there was a span of 8 bases. The CDR3 sequence is 12 residues long. CDR3 nucleotide sequence: TGTGCCAGCAGCCAAGGAGCAAACACCATATATTTT. Protein: CASSQGANTIYF. Looking up the rest from reference TRBV7-8 and TRBJ1-3 gives the full variable domain: GAGVSQSPRYKVAKRGQDVALRCDPISGHVSLFWYQQALGQGPEFLTYFQNEAQLDKSGLPSDRFFAERPEGSVSTLKIQRTQQEDSAVYLCASSQGANTIYFGEGSWLTVV.

Regarding this clone: The CDR3 does not close with the conserved phenylalanine or tryptophan, likely indicating a read error. It is unclear where the CDR3 begins or ends on the DNA, so no DNA is shown, and the CDR3 is as TCRdb lists it. The chain has TRBV5-5 and TRBJ2-7; TRBD2 was called by the table and not checked on the DNA. The CDR3 region is 10 residues in length, termini included. Germline V gene sequence: CDR1 SGHKS, CDR2 YYEKEE (reference sequence). The CDR3 loop is CASSWGLGET.

Here the CDR3 reads CASSPLVLAGARDTQYF. DNA of the CDR3: TGTGCCAGCTCACCACTCGTTCTAGCGGGAGCGCGCGATACGCAGTATTTT. The genes are TRBV18 and TRBJ2-3; 10 nucleotides agree with TRBD2. The CDR3 has 17 residues. V lost 1 base and J lost 6; bases outside the gene matches: 10. Germline lookup yields CDR1 KGHSH and CDR2 LQKENI.

The rearrangement links TRBV27 to TRBJ2-1, with D maybe TRBD1 (6 bases). The V and J ends lost 3 bases and 9 bases respectively, with 12 bases between them. Germline CDR1 and CDR2: MNHEY and SMNVEV (reference sequence). The CDR3 runs to 13 residues. The CDR3 region is CASSFVGTFEQFF. In DNA form, the CDR3 reads TGTGCCAGCAGTTTTGTGGGGACATTTGAGCAGTTCTTC.

This rearrangement joins TRBV27 to TRBJ1-1; D perhaps matches TRBD1 (5 bases). In germline, CDR1 is MNHEY, CDR2 SMNVEV (reference sequence). The CDR3 consists of 14 residues. Trimming removed 2 bases from V and 1 base from J, with 8 bases in between. CDR3 coding DNA: TGTGCCAGCAGTTTACGAGGGGAGAACACTGAAGCTTTCTTT. It encodes CASSLRGENTEAFF.

The chain is built from TRBV28 and TRBJ2-3; no reliable D call. The V and J ends lost 1 base and 0 bases respectively, with 5 bases between them. The CDR3 totals 14 residues. Germline assignment: CDR1 MDHEN and CDR2 SYDVKM. The CDR3 DNA reads as TGTGCCAGCAGTTTATCGCCAAGCACAGATACGCAGTATTTT. Its protein is CASSLSPSTDTQYF.

The chain couples TRBV7-8 to TRBJ1-5; possibly TRBD1 for D (5 bases). The CDR3 runs to 17 residues. Deletions cut 5 bases from V and 4 bases from J, with 21 bases between. Germline-derived CDR1 and CDR2 are SGHVS and FQNEAQ. The CDR3 nucleotides read TGTGCCAGCAGCCCGCCGGGGACGGAGGATCCAAATCAGCCCCAGCATTTT. Translation: CASSPPGTEDPNQPQHF.

This chain links TRBV19 with TRBJ1-5; D is unresolved. Germline lookup yields CDR1 LNHDA and CDR2 SQIVND (reference sequence). V was shortened by 0 bases and J by 2 bases, with 14 bases between the two germline ends. The CDR3 extends over 17 amino acids. CDR3 residues: CASSIDGIPTGNQPQHF. In DNA, the CDR3 is TGTGCCAGTAGTATAGATGGGATCCCGACGGGCAATCAGCCCCAGCATTTT.

The chain carries TRBV5-1 and TRBJ2-5, with D perhaps given as TRBD1 or TRBD2 (5 bases each). The CDR3 length is 13 residues. V lost 0 bases and J lost 9, with 12 bases in between. Germline loops: CDR1 SGHRS, CDR2 YFSETQ. The CDR3 sequence: CASSLGRDGPQYF. The CDR3 bases are TGCGCCAGCAGCTTGGGTCGGGACGGGCCCCAGTACTTC.

The count of this clone is one. The chain is built from TRBV3-1 (or the pseudogene TRBV3-2) and TRBJ2-3; 7 bases map to TRBD2. Trimming cost V 2 bases and J 0 bases; bases outside gene matches: 5. CDR1 is LGHDT and CDR2 is YNNKEL in the germline V gene (reference sequence). CDR3 length: 16 residues. CDR3 protein: CASSQLADYSTDTQYF. CDR3 nucleotides: TGTGCCAGCAGCCAACTAGCGGACTATAGCACAGATACGCAGTATTTT.

This rearrangement joins TRBV24-1 to TRBJ2-7; no definite D call. This CDR3 has 11 amino acids. Germline V CDR1 and CDR2: KGHDR, SFDVKD. The V and J ends lost 1 base and 3 bases respectively, with 0 bases between them. The CDR3 DNA follows: TGTGCCACCAGTGATTTCTACGAGCAGTACTTC. This sequence encodes CATSDFYEQYF.

J is TRBJ1-2 and V is TRBV5-1; D not resolved. V was pared by 4 bases and J by 3 bases, with 7 bases between. There are 12 residues in the CDR3. CDR1 and CDR2 from the germline V gene are SGHRS and YFSETQ. CDR3 in amino acids: CASSKGYYGYTF. As DNA, the CDR3 is TGCGCCAGCAGCAAGGGTTACTATGGCTACACCTTC.